The 18 T cell receptor beta chains in this list originate from one sample, sequenced in a study of cytomegalovirus exposure and HLA in healthy donors (dated by TCRdb to 2015 to 2018). Library method: the immunoSEQ multiplex PCR assay. For the multiplex PCR, a mixture combining 60 forward primers for TCR Vbeta segments and 13 reverse primers for TCR Jbeta segments was used. The source is immuneACCESS, and TCRdb retained only in-frame sequences with V and J called. Part of the clones is not carried over; for the studies checked, unresolved V genes explain less than half of this, and the remainder is unexplained. The sample table contains roughly 100,000 clones; only one count was recorded for roughly 60% of them. About 6% of the sample is held by the ten biggest clonotypes. The sequencing input was PBMCs. The source is a boy aged 5-17 years in good health and CMV-seropositive.

This sequence joins TRBV30 and TRBJ2-7; 11 nucleotides align to TRBD1. The CDR3 has 13 amino acids. Germline CDR1 is GTSNPN and CDR2 is SVGIG (reference sequence). As DNA, the CDR3 is TGTGCACTGGAGTCGGACAGGGGGCGCGAGCAGTACTTC. Translation gives CALESDRGREQYF.

As for this clone: A read error may produce the germline difference seen at one junction end. The rearrangement joins TRBV5-4 to TRBJ1-1; 7 nucleotides agree with TRBD1. The germline gives CDR1 SGHNT, CDR2 YYREEE (reference sequence). The CDR3 has 12 amino acids. The CDR3 is CASSLGTGSSLF. The CDR3 DNA sequence: TGTGCCAGCAGCTTGGGGACAGGTTCGTCCCTCTTT.

The table lists this clone with a few counts. This rearrangement joins TRBV7-2 to TRBJ1-1; D gene unclear. Looked up from germline, CDR1 is SGHTA and CDR2 is FQGNSA. The CDR3 extends over 15 amino acids. Trimming left V 3 bases short and J 4 bases short, with 15 bases between. CDR3 DNA: TGTGCCAGCAGCTTCGGAGGAACTATAATCACTGAAGCTTTCTTT. Protein sequence: CASSFGGTIITEAFF. Looking up the rest from reference TRBV7-2 and TRBJ1-1 gives the full variable domain: GAGVSQSPSNKVTEKGKDVELRCDPISGHTALYWYRQSLGQGLEFLIYFQGNSAPDKSGLPSDRFSAERTGGSVSTLTIQRTQQEDSAVYLCASSFGGTIITEAFFGQGTRLTVV.

The chain is built from TRBV4-3 and TRBJ2-1; D gene ambiguous. The CDR3 is 15 residues long. V lost 0 bases to trimming and J lost 3 bases, with 9 bases between them. The germline V gene encodes CDR1 LGHNA and CDR2 YSLEER. CDR3 sequence: CASSQEATLYNEQFF. CDR3 DNA: TGCGCCAGCAGCCAAGAAGCGACTCTCTACAATGAGCAGTTCTTC.

This chain links TRBV30 with TRBJ2-1, with 7 bases fitting TRBD2. Germline trimming cut 0 bases from V and 5 bases from J; bases unmatched to any gene: 7. The CDR3 contains 15 residues. From germline, CDR1 is GTSNPN and CDR2 SVGIG (reference sequence). As DNA, the CDR3 is TGTGCCTGGAGTGTACGCGCGGGAGTGAACAATGAGCAGTTCTTC. This encodes CAWSVRAGVNNEQFF.

The chain uses TRBV29-1 and TRBJ2-1, with a possible D match to TRBD1 (5 bases). The germline CDR1 and CDR2 sequences are SQVTM and ANQGSEA. Deletions cut 2 bases from V and 4 bases from J, with 9 bases between. CDR3 length: 13 amino acids. The DNA for the CDR3 is TGCAGCGTTGAACGAGACAGATACAATGAGCAGTTCTTC. Translated, it gives CSVERDRYNEQFF.

V gene TRBV4-3 combines with J gene TRBJ2-5; 8 nucleotides agree with TRBD2. Gene TRBJ2-7 matches the end of the DNA better, so the J call may be wrong. The germline V gene encodes CDR1 LGHNA and CDR2 YSLEER. The CDR3 runs 17 residues. The CDR3 region has the DNA TGCGCCAGCAGCCAAGATTACGGCGGGGGGAGCTCCTACGAGCAGTACTTC. This codes for CASSQDYGGGSSYEQYF.

The genes are TRBV10-1 and TRBJ1-1; D uncertain. CDR3 length: 14 amino acids. Germline lookup yields CDR1 WNHNN and CDR2 SYGVQD (reference sequence). The V end lost 2 bases, the J end lost 2 bases, and 9 bases lay between the germline ends. The CDR3 nucleotides are TGCGCCAGCAGTGAGGCGGGTCGAAACACTGAAGCTTTCTTT. It codes for CASSEAGRNTEAFF.

This chain joins TRBV9 and TRBJ1-2, with D perhaps TRBD1 (6 bases). Germline lookup yields CDR1 SGDLS and CDR2 YYNGEE. CDR3 length: 15 residues. V lost 0 bases to trimming and J lost 7 bases, with 16 bases between them. CDR3 in amino acids: CASSVGGRGEGGYTF. The CDR3 coding sequence is TGTGCCAGCAGCGTAGGGGGCAGGGGAGAGGGTGGCTACACCTTC.

The J gene is TRBJ2-3, the V gene TRBV7-2; 7 nucleotides agree with TRBD2. This CDR3 contains 14 residues. The germline V gene encodes CDR1 SGHTA and CDR2 FQGNSA. The V and J ends lost 5 bases and 5 bases, in that order; junction bases with no gene match: 7. This CDR3 reads CASSPWEGRDTQYF. As DNA, the CDR3 is TGTGCCAGCAGCCCTTGGGAGGGCCGAGATACGCAGTATTTT.

The chain employs TRBV27 and TRBJ1-5; 7 bases line up with TRBD1. CDR1 MNHEY and CDR2 SMNVEV come from the germline V gene (reference sequence). The junction had 6 bases not matched to a gene; V was cut back by 5 bases and J by 2 bases. CDR3 length: 15 residues. CDR3 nucleotides: TGTGCCAGCAGTCAACAGGGGCTGGGCAATCAGCCCCAGCATTTT. Protein sequence: CASSQQGLGNQPQHF.

CDR3 in amino acids: CASTASGRGTDTQYF. In DNA, the CDR3 is TGTGCCAGCACCGCTAGCGGGAGGGGCACAGATACGCAGTATTTT. The J gene is TRBJ2-3, the V gene TRBV27; 12 bases align to TRBD2. The trim removed 7 bases at V and 1 base at J, leaving 3 bases unmatched. This CDR3 spans 15 amino acids. Germline-derived CDR1 and CDR2 are MNHEY and SMNVEV (reference sequence).

The chain employs TRBV29-1 and TRBJ1-3, with a tentative D call TRBD1 (6 bases). Germline V gene lookup returns CDR1 SQVTM and CDR2 ANQGSEA. Deletions cut 3 bases from V and 0 bases from J, with 9 bases between. The CDR3 sequence is 14 residues long. CDR3: CSVDKQGSGNTIYF. The CDR3 DNA follows: TGCAGCGTTGATAAACAGGGCTCTGGAAACACCATATATTTT.

This clone was detected a few times. J is TRBJ1-1 and V is TRBV6-1; 7 bases line up with TRBD1. Trimming at V came to 4 bases and at J to 1 base, leaving 3 bases not matched to a gene. The CDR3 totals 14 residues. Germline CDR1 is MNHNS and CDR2 is SASEGT. CDR3 sequence: CASSAGTANTEAFF. In nucleotides, the CDR3 is TGTGCCAGCAGTGCCGGGACAGCGAACACTGAAGCTTTCTTT.

A remark on this clone: Additional DNA sequences in this sample encode the identical CDR3. This chain connects TRBV6-5 to TRBJ2-3; the D gene is possibly TRBD2 (5 bases). Germline values: CDR1 MNHEY, CDR2 SVGAGI. Trimming left V 8 bases short and J 6 bases short, with 15 bases between. This CDR3 region has 13 residues. CDR3 DNA: TGTGCCAGCGGTCGGGAAGTGACGGATACGCAGTATTTT. It yields the protein CASGREVTDTQYF.

The genes are TRBV5-1 and TRBJ1-1; 8 nucleotides agree with TRBD1. The CDR3 sequence is 12 residues long. Germline V gene lookup returns CDR1 SGHRS and CDR2 YFSETQ. With V trimmed by 4 bases and J by 11 bases, 7 bases remained unmatched. The CDR3 region is CASSGGTGEAFF. CDR3 DNA: TGCGCCAGCAGCGGGGGGACAGGTGAGGCTTTCTTT.

The chain employs TRBV4-1 and TRBJ2-7, with TRBD2 matching over 12 bases. V trimming: 4 bases; J trimming: 1 base; junction bases outside the gene matches: 11. The CDR3 runs to 18 residues. In germline, CDR1 is MGHRA, CDR2 YSYEKL. This chain's CDR3 is CASSPALILAGGSYEQYF. In nucleotides, the CDR3 is TGCGCCAGCAGCCCGGCCCTAATACTAGCGGGGGGATCCTACGAGCAGTACTTC.

This clone was observed a handful of times. The chain uses TRBV5-1 and TRBJ1-2, with D possibly TRBD1 on 5 matching bases. From germline, CDR1 is SGHRS and CDR2 YFSETQ. Deletions cut 4 bases from V and 1 base from J, with 17 bases between. This CDR3 contains 16 residues. The CDR3 protein is CASSAWSDGGNYGYTF. CDR3 DNA sequence: TGCGCCAGCAGCGCCTGGTCCGACGGGGGTAACTATGGCTACACCTTC.